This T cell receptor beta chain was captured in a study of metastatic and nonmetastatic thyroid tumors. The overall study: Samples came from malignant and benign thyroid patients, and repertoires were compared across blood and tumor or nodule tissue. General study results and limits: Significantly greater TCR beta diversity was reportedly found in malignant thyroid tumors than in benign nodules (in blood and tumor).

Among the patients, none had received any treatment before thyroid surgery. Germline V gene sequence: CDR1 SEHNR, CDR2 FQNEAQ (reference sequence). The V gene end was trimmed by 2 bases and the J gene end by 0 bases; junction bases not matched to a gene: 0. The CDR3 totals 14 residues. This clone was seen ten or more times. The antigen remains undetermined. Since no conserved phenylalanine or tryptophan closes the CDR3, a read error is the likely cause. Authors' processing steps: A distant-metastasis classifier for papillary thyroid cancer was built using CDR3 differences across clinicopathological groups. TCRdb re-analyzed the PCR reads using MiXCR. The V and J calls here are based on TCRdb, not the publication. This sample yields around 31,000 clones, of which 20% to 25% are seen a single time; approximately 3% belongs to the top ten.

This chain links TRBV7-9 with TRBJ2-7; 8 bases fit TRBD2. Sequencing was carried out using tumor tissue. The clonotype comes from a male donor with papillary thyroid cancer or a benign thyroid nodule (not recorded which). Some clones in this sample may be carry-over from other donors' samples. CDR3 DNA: TGTGCCAGCAGCTTAAGCGGGAGCTCCTACGAGCAGTACCTC. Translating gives CASSLSGSSYEQYL.